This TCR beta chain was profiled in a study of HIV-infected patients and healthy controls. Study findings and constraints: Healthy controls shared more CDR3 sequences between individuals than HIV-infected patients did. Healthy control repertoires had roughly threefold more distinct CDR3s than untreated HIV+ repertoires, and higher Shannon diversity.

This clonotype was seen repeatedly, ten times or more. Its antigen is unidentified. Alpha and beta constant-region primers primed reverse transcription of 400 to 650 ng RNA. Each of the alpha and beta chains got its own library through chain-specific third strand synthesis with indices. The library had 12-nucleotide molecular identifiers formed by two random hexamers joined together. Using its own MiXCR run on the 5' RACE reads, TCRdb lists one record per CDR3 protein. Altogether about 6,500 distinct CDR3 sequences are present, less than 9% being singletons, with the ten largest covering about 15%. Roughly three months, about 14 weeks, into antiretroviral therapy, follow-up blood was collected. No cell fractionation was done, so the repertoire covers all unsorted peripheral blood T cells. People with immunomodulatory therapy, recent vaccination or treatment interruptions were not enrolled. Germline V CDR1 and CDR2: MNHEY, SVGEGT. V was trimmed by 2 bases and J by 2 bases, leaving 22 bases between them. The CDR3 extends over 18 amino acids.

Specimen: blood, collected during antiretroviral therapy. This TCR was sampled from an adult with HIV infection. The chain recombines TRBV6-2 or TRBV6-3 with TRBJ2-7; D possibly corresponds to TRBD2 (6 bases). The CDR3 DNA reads TGTGCCAGCAGTTACCCCGAGACTAGAGACGAACGCCCCTACGAGCAGTACTTC. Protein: CASSYPETRDERPYEQYF.